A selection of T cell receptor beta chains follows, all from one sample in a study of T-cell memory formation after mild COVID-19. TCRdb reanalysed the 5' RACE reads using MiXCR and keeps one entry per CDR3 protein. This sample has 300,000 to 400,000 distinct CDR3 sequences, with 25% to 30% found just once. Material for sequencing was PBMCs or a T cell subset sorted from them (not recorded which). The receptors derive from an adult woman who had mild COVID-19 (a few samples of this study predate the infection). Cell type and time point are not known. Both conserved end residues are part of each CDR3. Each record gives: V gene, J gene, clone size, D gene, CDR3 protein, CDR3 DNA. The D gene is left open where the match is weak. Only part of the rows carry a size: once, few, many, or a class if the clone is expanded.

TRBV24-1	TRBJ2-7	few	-	CATSDLDRSSYEQYF	TGTGCCACCAGTGATTTGGACAGGAGCTCCTACGAGCAGTACTTC
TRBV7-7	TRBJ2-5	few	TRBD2	CASSPRLAGGGETQYF	TGTGCCAGCAGCCCCCGACTAGCGGGGGGTGGCGAGACCCAGTACTTC
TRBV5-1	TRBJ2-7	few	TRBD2	CASSLEGREYEQYF	TGCGCCAGCAGCTTGGAGGGGAGGGAGTACGAGCAGTACTTC
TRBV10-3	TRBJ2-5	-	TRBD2	CATGTSGNQETQYF	TGTGCCACGGGGACTAGCGGAAACCAAGAGACCCAGTACTTC
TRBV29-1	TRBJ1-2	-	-	CSVDLGLTFYGYTF	TGCAGCGTTGATCTTGGGCTTACCTTTTATGGCTACACCTTC
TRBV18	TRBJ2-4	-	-	CASSPLASGGEAKNIQYF	TGTGCCAGCTCACCATTAGCCTCGGGGGGCGAAGCCAAAAACATTCAGTACTTC
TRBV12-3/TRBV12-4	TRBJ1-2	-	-	CASTLGRRGYTF	TGTGCCAGCACCTTGGGTAGGCGTGGCTACACCTTC
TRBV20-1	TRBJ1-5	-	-	CSASPIQAMRNQPQHF	TGCAGTGCTAGCCCTATCCAGGCGATGCGCAATCAGCCCCAGCATTTT
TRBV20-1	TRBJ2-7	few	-	CSARLAASYEQYF	TGCAGTGCTAGACTAGCTGCCTCCTACGAGCAGTACTTC
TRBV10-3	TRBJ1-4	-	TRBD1	CAISDRDRDEKLFF	TGTGCCATCAGTGACCGGGACAGGGATGAAAAACTGTTTTTT
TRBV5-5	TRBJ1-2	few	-	CASSLHAGDYGYTF	TGTGCCAGCAGCTTGCATGCAGGGGACTATGGCTACACCTTC
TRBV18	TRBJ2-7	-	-	CASSESGTVTYEQYF	TGTGCCAGCTCAGAATCCGGGACGGTAACCTACGAGCAGTACTTC
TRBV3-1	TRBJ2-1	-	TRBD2	CASSPRLAGDWFF	TGTGCCAGCAGCCCCAGGCTAGCGGGAGATTGGTTCTTC
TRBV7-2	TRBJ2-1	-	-	CASRLVSSYNEQFF	TGTGCCAGCAGGTTGGTAAGCTCCTACAATGAGCAGTTCTTC
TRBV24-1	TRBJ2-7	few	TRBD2	CATRTNSGHSYEQYF	TGTGCCACCAGGACTAATAGCGGGCACTCCTACGAGCAGTACTTC
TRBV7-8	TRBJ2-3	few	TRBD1	CASSPGTGYADTQYF	TGTGCCAGCAGCCCTGGGACAGGGTATGCAGATACGCAGTATTTT
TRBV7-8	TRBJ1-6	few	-	CASSSGPNSPLHF	TGTGCCAGCAGTTCCGGACCTAATTCACCCCTCCACTTT
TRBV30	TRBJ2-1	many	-	CAWSTQRRLLYNEQFF	TGTGCCTGGAGTACCCAACGGCGGCTACTCTACAATGAGCAGTTCTTC
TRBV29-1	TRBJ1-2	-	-	CSVSGGDNYGYTF	TGCAGCGTTTCTGGGGGGGACAACTATGGCTACACCTTC
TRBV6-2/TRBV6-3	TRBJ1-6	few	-	CASRDSGTSYNSPLHF	TGTGCCAGCAGGGATTCCGGGACAAGTTATAATTCACCCCTCCACTTT
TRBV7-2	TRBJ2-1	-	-	CASSLVDSPYNEQFF	TGTGCCAGCAGCTTAGTAGATTCCCCTTACAATGAGCAGTTCTTC
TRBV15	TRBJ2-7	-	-	CATSRELRFGPYEQYF	TGTGCCACCAGCAGAGAGCTTCGGTTCGGCCCCTACGAGCAGTACTTC
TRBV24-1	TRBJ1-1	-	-	CATSIPGRTEAFF	TGTGCCACCAGTATACCCGGGCGGACTGAAGCTTTCTTT
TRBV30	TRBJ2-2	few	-	CACRSGLRVGELFF	TGTGCCTGCCGATCGGGACTCCGAGTTGGGGAGCTGTTTTTT
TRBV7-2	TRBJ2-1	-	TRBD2	CASSSLPGLAKNYNEQFF	TGTGCCAGCAGTTCACTCCCGGGACTAGCGAAAAACTACAATGAGCAGTTCTTC
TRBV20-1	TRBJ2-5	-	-	CSARDLAQGTRETQYF	TGCAGTGCTAGAGATCTAGCCCAGGGGACAAGAGAGACCCAGTACTTC
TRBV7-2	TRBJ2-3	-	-	CASSLLGQLSTDTQYF	TGTGCCAGCAGCTTACTCGGGCAGCTTAGCACAGATACGCAGTATTTT
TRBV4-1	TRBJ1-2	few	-	CASSQGRGDYGYTF	TGCGCCAGCAGCCAAGGCAGGGGAGACTATGGCTACACCTTC
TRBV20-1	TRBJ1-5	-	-	CSAATALRGGPQHF	TGCAGTGCTGCGACAGCCCTTAGGGGTGGGCCCCAGCATTTT
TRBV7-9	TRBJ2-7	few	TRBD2	CASSSMSGGPYEQYF	TGTGCCAGCAGCTCAATGAGCGGGGGGCCCTACGAGCAGTACTTC
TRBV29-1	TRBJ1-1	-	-	CSAETNTEAFF	TGCAGCGCCGAAACGAACACTGAAGCTTTCTTT
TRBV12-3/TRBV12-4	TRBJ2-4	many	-	CASSLEGGTLGRNIQYF	TGTGCCAGCAGTTTAGAGGGGGGGACCCTTGGGAGAAACATTCAGTACTTC
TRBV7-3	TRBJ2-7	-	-	CASSPGPQQDEQYF	TGTGCCAGCAGCCCGGGTCCCCAACAAGACGAGCAGTACTTC
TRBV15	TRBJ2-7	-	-	CATGCEQYF	TGTGCCACGGGGTGCGAGCAGTACTTC
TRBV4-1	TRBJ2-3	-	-	CASSQGIKEDTQYF	TGCGCCAGCAGCCAAGGTATTAAAGAAGATACGCAGTATTTT
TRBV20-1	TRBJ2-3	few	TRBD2	CSARGGRASADTQYF	TGCAGTGCTAGAGGCGGGAGGGCCTCGGCAGATACGCAGTATTTT
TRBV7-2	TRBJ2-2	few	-	CASSSYGGLTGELFF	TGTGCCAGCAGCTCCTACGGGGGACTCACCGGGGAGCTGTTTTTT
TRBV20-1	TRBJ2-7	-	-	CSAAGGVLEQYF	TGCAGTGCTGCAGGGGGGGTTTTGGAGCAGTACTTC
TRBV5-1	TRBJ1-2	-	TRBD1	CASSFQGAGDGYTF	TGCGCCAGCAGCTTTCAGGGGGCTGGGGATGGCTACACCTTC
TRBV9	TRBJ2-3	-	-	CASSVGTGALDTQYF	TGTGCCAGCAGCGTAGGCACGGGGGCCCTGGATACGCAGTATTTT